One sample yielded the 3 T cell receptor beta chains listed below, sequenced in a study of beta chain features in type 1 diabetes. Every bit of the isolated RNA underwent reverse transcription, so sequencing read expressed TCRB transcripts. Measured with immunoSEQ multiplex PCR; TCRdb has only the in-frame clones, and not every one. The sample holds some 360,000 clones, over 9% seen once. Study-wide findings and caveats: Patients with Type 1 diabetes showed moderately but significantly shorter TCRB CDR3s in all four CD4+ subsets.

No antigen is known for these receptors. The sample consisted of central memory CD4+ T cells from blood. These receptor sequences come from a man aged 25 to 45 with type 1 diabetes.

In this sample, this clone turned up a few times. The rearrangement links TRBV28 to TRBJ2-5, with D tentatively TRBD2 (6 bases). CDR1 and CDR2 from the germline V gene are MDHEN and SYDVKM. With 7 bases removed from V and 6 bases from J, the gap between germline ends came to 12 bases. CDR3 size: 12 residues. The CDR3 sequence is CASNRESQTQYF. DNA for the CDR3: TGTGCCAGCAATCGGGAGAGCCAGACCCAGTACTTC. The full variable domain, its missing parts supplied by reference TRBV28 and TRBJ2-5, is DVKVTQSSRYLVKRTGEKVFLECVQDMDHENMFWYRQDPGLGLRLIYFSYDVKMKEKGDIPEGYSVSREKKERFSLILESASTNQTSMYLCASNRESQTQYFGPGTRLLVL.

The chain joins TRBV10-3 to TRBJ2-7; D not certain. The V gene lost 10 bases and the J gene lost 3 bases, with 4 bases spanning the gap. CDR3 length: 9 amino acids. The germline V gene has CDR1 ENHRY and CDR2 SYGVKD. The DNA of the CDR3 is TGTGCCACCAACTACGAGCAGTACTTC. It translates to CATNYEQYF.

The chain recombines TRBV29-1 with TRBJ1-1; weak D call: TRBD1 (5 bases). CDR1 is SQVTM and CDR2 is ANQGSEA in the germline V gene. This CDR3 contains 13 residues. Deletions cut 7 bases from V and 5 bases from J, with 17 bases between. The CDR3 bases are TGCAGCGCTGCCGGGGACGGGGCGACTGAAGCTTTCTTT. It encodes CSAAGDGATEAFF.